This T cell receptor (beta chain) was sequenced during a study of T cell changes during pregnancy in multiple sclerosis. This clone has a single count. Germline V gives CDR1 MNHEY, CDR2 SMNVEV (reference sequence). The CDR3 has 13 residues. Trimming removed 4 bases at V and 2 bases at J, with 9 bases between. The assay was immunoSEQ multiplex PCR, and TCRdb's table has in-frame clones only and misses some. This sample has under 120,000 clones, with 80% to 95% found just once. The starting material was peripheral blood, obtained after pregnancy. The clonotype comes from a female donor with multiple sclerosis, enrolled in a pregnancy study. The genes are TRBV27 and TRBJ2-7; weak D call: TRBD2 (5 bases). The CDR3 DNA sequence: TGTGCCAGCAGTTCGACCGGGACCTACGAGCAGTACTTC. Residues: CASSSTGTYEQYF.